This T cell receptor (beta chain) was retrieved from a study of human T cells and chemical hapten exposure. Someone pulled total RNA out of unfractionated whole blood. This clonotype occurred many times. Individual cDNA molecules (in the library) carried attached unique molecular identifiers. Via MiXCR, TCRdb re-called the 5' RACE reads, giving one row per CDR3 protein. The sample consists of approximately 140,000 distinct CDR3 sequences, about 4% of them appearing once. Between the trimmed V and J ends, which lost 5 bases and 2 bases, there was a span of 11 bases. The CDR3 is 14 residues long. The V gene's germline CDR1 is MNHEY and CDR2 SMNVEV (reference sequence).

This TCR was recovered from a female donor in good health. The chain uses TRBV27 and TRBJ2-3, with D uncertain. Here the CDR3 DNA reads TGTGCCAGCAGTACCTACAGAGACACAGATACGCAGTATTTT. Its translation: CASSTYRDTDTQYF.